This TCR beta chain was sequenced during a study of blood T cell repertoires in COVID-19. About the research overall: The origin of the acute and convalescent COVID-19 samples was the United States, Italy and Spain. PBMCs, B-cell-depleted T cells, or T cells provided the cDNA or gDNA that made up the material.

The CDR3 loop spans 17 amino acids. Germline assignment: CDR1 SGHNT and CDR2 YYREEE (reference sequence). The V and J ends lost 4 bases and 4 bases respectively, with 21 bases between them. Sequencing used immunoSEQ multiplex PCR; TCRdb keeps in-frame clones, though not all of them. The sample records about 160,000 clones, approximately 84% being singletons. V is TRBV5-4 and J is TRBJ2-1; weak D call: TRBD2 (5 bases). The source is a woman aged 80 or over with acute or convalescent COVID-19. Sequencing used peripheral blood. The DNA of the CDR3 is TGTGCCAGCAGCCCGGCGGGCGGAAAAACGAAGTACAATGAGCAGTTCTTC. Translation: CASSPAGGKTKYNEQFF.